This record covers a single TCR beta chain. The data were taken from a study of blood T cell repertoires in COVID-19. Study-wide background: Donors in the United States, Italy and Spain gave samples during acute or convalescent COVID-19. Nucleic acid was either cDNA or gDNA, and it came from T cells, B-cell-depleted T cells, or PBMCs.

In the original analysis: Estimation of nucleated cell counts relied on the amplification of reference gene primers. Sequenced by immunoSEQ multiplex PCR; TCRdb stores in-frame clones only, minus some. From that table come the V and J calls and clone size; the DNA was used to work out D and trimming. The table has 200,000 to 250,000 clones, 70% to 90% seen once. This clonotype was sampled from a man aged 35 to 55 with acute or convalescent COVID-19. The sequenced material came from peripheral blood.

Written as DNA, the CDR3 is TGTGCCAGCAGTTTATCCATAGCAAACACTGAAGCTTTCTTT. Its translation: CASSLSIANTEAFF. V gene TRBV28 combines with J gene TRBJ1-1; D gene uncertain. This CDR3 comprises 14 residues. In germline, CDR1 is MDHEN, CDR2 SYDVKM. V lost 1 base, J lost 2 bases, and 8 bases lay in between.